This T cell receptor (beta chain) is drawn from a study of OX40 agonist ivuxolimab in advanced cancers. Study conclusions and caveats: In the expanded peripheral T cells, antigen specificity was never determined. On average, CD8+ T cells had more expanded clones than CD4+.

The assay was immunoSEQ multiplex PCR, and TCRdb's table has in-frame clones only and misses some. The sample has 99,000 or so clones, around 92% seen once. Autoimmune disease history or systemic immunosuppression led to patient exclusion. In the case of this clone: Its target is not known.

The germline V gene encodes CDR1 MDHEN and CDR2 SYDVKM. The germline V and J ends were trimmed by 5 bases and 6 bases, with 14 bases remaining between them. CDR3 size: 14 residues. This clonotype originated in an adult with an advanced solid tumor such as melanoma, head and neck, liver or kidney cancer. Sequenced material: CD4+ or CD8+ T cells sorted from blood, taken in a trial of the OX40 agonist ivuxolimab. V usage is TRBV28 and J usage is TRBJ1-5; D gene uncertain. The CDR3 sequence: CASSDSWKAQPQHF. DNA for the CDR3: TGTGCCAGCAGTGATAGTTGGAAGGCTCAGCCCCAGCATTTT. Filled out from reference TRBV28 and TRBJ1-5, the complete variable domain reads DVKVTQSSRYLVKRTGEKVFLECVQDMDHENMFWYRQDPGLGLRLIYFSYDVKMKEKGDIPEGYSVSREKKERFSLILESASTNQTSMYLCASSDSWKAQPQHFGDGTRLSIL.